Listed below are T cell receptor beta chains from one sample, sequenced in a study of shared clonotypes between healthy human individuals. Clones were sequenced by immunoSEQ multiplex PCR, and TCRdb holds only the in-frame ones, with some missing. The repertoire holds about 2.2 million clones, with about 94% as singletons. The material sequenced was naive CD8+ T cells from PBMCs. Every receptor here comes from a man aged 18 to 30 in good health. Some clones in this sample may be carry-over from other donors' samples. Both conserved end residues are part of each CDR3. The D gene is left open where the match is weak. Size tells how often a clone was seen (once, few, many) or the class of an expanded clone, and some rows leave it out.

>TRBJ2-5|.|TRBV6-4|TRBD2
CASSSPSGLAGVAVETQYF
TGTGCCAGCAGTTCTCCGTCGGGACTAGCGGGAGTGGCAGTGGAGACCCAGTACTTC
>TRBJ2-2|.|TRBV5-1|TRBD1
CASSWTGSNTGELFF
TGCGCCAGCAGCTGGACAGGGTCGAACACCGGGGAGCTGTTTTTT
>TRBJ2-7|.|TRBV5-6|TRBD1
CASSSVTGFYEQYF
TGTGCCAGCAGCTCCGTGACAGGGTTCTACGAGCAGTACTTC
>TRBJ1-4|.|TRBV7-2|TRBD1
CASSLSGTANEKLFF
TGTGCCAGCAGCTTATCCGGGACAGCTAATGAAAAACTGTTTTTT
>TRBJ1-5|.|TRBV28|.
CASSLWQANQPQHF
TGTGCCAGCAGTTTATGGCAGGCCAATCAGCCCCAGCATTTT
>TRBJ2-1|.|TRBV5-1|TRBD1
CASSFGTGGYGLGHNEQFF
TGCGCCAGCAGCTTCGGGACAGGGGGATATGGATTGGGGCACAATGAGCAGTTCTTC
>TRBJ2-5|.|TRBV2|.
CASRRTQGETQYF
TGTGCCAGCAGGAGGACTCAAGGGGAGACCCAGTACTTC
>TRBJ2-7|.|TRBV5-8|.
CASSPIVHEQYF
TGTGCCAGCAGCCCGATCGTGCACGAGCAGTACTTC
>TRBJ2-1|.|TRBV21-1|.
CASSKGTSGYNEQFF
TGTGCCAGCAGCAAAGGGACTAGCGGCTACAATGAGCAGTTCTTC
>TRBJ1-2|once|TRBV28|.
CASSSHPNYGYTF
TGTGCCAGCAGTTCCCATCCTAACTATGGCTACACCTTC
>TRBJ2-7|once|TRBV10-3|.
CAIRDRAYEQYF
TGTGCCATCAGGGACAGAGCCTACGAGCAGTACTTC
>TRBJ2-7|.|TRBV6-1|.
CASRGEVFYEQYF
TGTGCCAGCAGGGGGGAGGTTTTTTACGAGCAGTACTTC
>TRBJ2-7|.|TRBV28|TRBD1
CASSDTGGADEQYF
TGTGCCAGCAGCGACACAGGGGGCGCGGACGAGCAGTACTTC
>TRBJ2-2|.|TRBV9|.
CASSVAGVPGELFF
TGTGCCAGCAGCGTAGCGGGAGTCCCCGGGGAGCTGTTTTTT
>TRBJ2-2|.|TRBV19|TRBD2
CASKTQGLAGGWKAGELFF
TGTGCCAGTAAAACCCAGGGACTAGCGGGAGGATGGAAGGCCGGGGAGCTGTTTTTT
>TRBJ2-7|.|TRBV4-2|TRBD1
CASSQTGQDNEQYF
TGTGCCAGCAGCCAGACAGGGCAAGACAACGAGCAGTACTTC
>TRBJ1-1|.|TRBV7-3|.
CASSPRGGDTEAFF
TGTGCCAGCAGCCCGAGGGGGGGTGACACTGAAGCTTTCTTT